This TCR beta chain was sequenced for a study of control samples from healthy donors and cancer patients. Only in-frame clones appear in the TCRdb table, and some are missing; sequencing was by immunoSEQ multiplex PCR. This sample has about 130,000 clones; 80% to 95% occur once, and the top ten carry about 2.5%. CDR3 length: 12 residues. From germline, CDR1 is SGHVS and CDR2 FQNEAQ. V dropped 0 bases and J dropped 6 bases, with 6 bases sitting between them. The V and J genes are TRBV7-8 and TRBJ2-7, with a weak D call TRBD1 (6 bases). The source of this sequence is a man aged 18 to 29 in good health. The sequenced sample was blood. The CDR3 DNA sequence: TGTGCCAGCAGCTTAGCACAGGGCGAGCAGTACGTC. Translation: CASSLAQGEQYV.